In its sample, the clone carrying this T cell receptor (beta chain) ranks as medium-sized. Its specificity is unknown. Molecular barcoded adaptors covering alpha/delta and beta/gamma chains were used on 400 ng RNA. In TCRdb, the reads were re-called with MiXCR into one record per CDR3 protein. The table records about 10,000 distinct CDR3 sequences, 15% to 20% of them present only once. This entry is derived from a study of read filtering for tumor transcriptome and immune sequencing. Across the whole study: Mean patient age was approximately 66 years, range 47 to 80; 17 male, 11 to 15 female. Overall study findings and caveats: Dropping single-read clonotypes raised IR-seq and RNA-seq shared-clonotype correlation.

Germline V gene lookup returns CDR1 SGHVS and CDR2 FQNEAQ. Trimming removed 7 bases from V and 4 bases from J, with 14 bases in between. This CDR3 has 14 residues. Source material: a population of CD138-negative cells sorted from bone marrow. This rearrangement joins TRBV7-8 to TRBJ2-1; D gene uncertain. The clonotype comes from a donor older than 35 with multiple myeloma. The chain's CDR3 is CASKPYVGYNEQFF. The CDR3 DNA is TGTGCCAGCAAGCCCTACGTGGGGTACAATGAGCAGTTCTTC. The whole variable domain, remainder taken from reference TRBV7-8 and TRBJ2-1, is GAGVSQSPRYKVAKRGQDVALRCDPISGHVSLFWYQQALGQGPEFLTYFQNEAQLDKSGLPSDRFFAERPEGSVSTLKIQRTQQEDSAVYLCASKPYVGYNEQFFGPGTRLTVL.